Reported below is one TCR beta chain. Its antigen is as yet unknown. A universal primer site was created by template switching, with the cDNA bearing unique molecular identifiers. MiXCR was run by TCRdb on the 5' RACE reads, yielding one entry per CDR3 protein. The sample includes 1.5 million to 2 million distinct CDR3 sequences, less than 40% of them seen just once. These data are taken from a study of identical twins. General study findings and limits: Zero-insertion analyses might be partly confounded by invariant T cells like MAIT and iNKT. Models underestimated TCR alpha sharing (out-of-frame) in monozygotic twins. Twins' excess sharing was less marked for out-of-frame beta sequences.

The CDR3 totals 16 residues. With V trimmed by 4 bases and J by 2 bases, 9 bases remained unmatched. CDR1 is SGHRS, CDR2 YFSETQ, per germline. The sequenced material came from cord blood. The V gene is TRBV5-1, the J gene TRBJ2-7; 10 bases are a match to TRBD2. The clonotype was recovered from a newborn girl in good health. The CDR3 nucleotides read TGCGCCAGCAGCATTCCATTAGCGGGAGGACCCTACGAGCAGTACTTC. Amino acids: CASSIPLAGGPYEQYF. The whole variable domain, filled in from reference TRBV5-1 and TRBJ2-7, reads KAGVTQTPRYLIKTRGQQVTLSCSPISGHRSVSWYQQTPGQGLQFLFEYFSETQRNKGNFPGRFSGRQFSNSRSEMNVSTLELGDSALYLCASSIPLAGGPYEQYFGPGTRLTVT.